This TCR beta chain was sequenced in a study of technical replicates of blood from several donors. Germline V gives CDR1 SEHNR, CDR2 FQNEAQ (reference sequence). This CDR3 comprises 16 residues. Unmatched junction bases numbered 7, after V lost 5 bases and J lost 4 bases. The data were produced by immunoSEQ multiplex PCR, yet TCRdb's version contains in-frame clones alone and is incomplete. The sample carries almost 70,000 clones, approximately 88% recorded once. The V call is TRBV7-9, the J call TRBJ2-5, with 13 bases identical to TRBD2. This clonotype originated in a human donor in good health. Some clones in this sample may be carry-over from other donors' samples. Sequenced input: PBMCs. CDR3: CASSPGLAGVRETQYF. The CDR3 bases are TGTGCCAGCAGCCCTGGACTAGCGGGAGTAAGAGAGACCCAGTACTTC.